Each of the 15 T cell receptor beta chains below was sequenced from the same sample in a study of vaccination and CD4 T cells after COVID-19. Sequenced with the Oncomine TCR Beta short-read assay was DNA taken from cultured CD4+ T cells. TCRdb processed the PCR reads anew with MiXCR; each CDR3 protein has one entry. The top ten clones hold about 14% of a sample with approximately 12,000 distinct CDR3 sequences, over 20% of them seen once. The treatment was: approximately 9-day PBMC culture with coronavirus spike peptide pools or control peptides (ViraFEST assay). These receptors have no identified antigens. The specimen was CD4+ T cells from blood, cultured in vitro, collected before SARS-CoV-2 vaccination. Receptor source: a human donor who received a COVID-19 vaccine.

The chain recombines TRBV25-1 with TRBJ2-7; D might be TRBD1 or TRBD2, each matching 6 bases. Trimming took off 3 bases at V and 6 bases at J, with 15 bases between the two ends. The CDR3 consists of 14 residues. Germline assignment: CDR1 MGHDK and CDR2 SYGVNS. The CDR3 sequence is CASSDVGGPGEQYF. The DNA of the CDR3 is TGTGCCAGCAGTGACGTCGGGGGCCCGGGCGAGCAGTACTTC.

This chain links TRBV6-1 with TRBJ2-5; perhaps TRBD1 as D (5 bases). V lost 4 bases and J lost 4, with 13 bases in between. The CDR3 totals 14 residues. Germline lookup yields CDR1 MNHNS and CDR2 SASEGT. The CDR3 DNA follows: TGTGCCAGCAGTGTCTTGACAGTTCCAGAGACCCAGTACTTC. Its translation is CASSVLTVPETQYF.

This chain uses TRBV10-1 with TRBJ2-7, with D hard to call. The CDR3 has 13 amino acids. Germline V CDR1 and CDR2: WNHNN, SYGVQD (reference sequence). The V and J ends lost 0 bases and 2 bases respectively, with 5 bases between them. CDR3 DNA sequence: TGCGCCAGCAGTGAGTCTGGCACCTACGAGCAGTACTTC. This encodes CASSESGTYEQYF.

This clonotype was found a few times. The rearrangement links TRBV25-1 to TRBJ1-2, with 7 bases identical to TRBD1. The CDR3 is made up of 14 amino acids. Germline V gene sequence: CDR1 MGHDK, CDR2 SYGVNS. V lost 4 bases and J lost 2; bases outside the gene matches: 4. Written as DNA, the CDR3 is TGTGCCAGCAGTGTCCAGGGGGTGAACTATGGCTACACCTTC. Translated: CASSVQGVNYGYTF.

The V and J genes are TRBV12-3 or TRBV12-4 and TRBJ2-4; D is ambiguous. Trimming left V 8 bases short and J 0 bases short, with 8 bases between. The CDR3 length is 13 residues. The CDR3 nucleotides read TGTGCCAGCCTTGGGCTAGCCAAAAACATTCAGTACTTC. This sequence encodes CASLGLAKNIQYF.

This chain uses TRBV11-3 with TRBJ2-1; TRBD2 matches at 7 bases. The CDR3 consists of 15 residues. CDR1 and CDR2 from the germline V gene are SGHNT and YENEEA. Trimming at V came to 5 bases and at J to 2 bases, leaving 6 bases not matched to a gene. In DNA, the CDR3 is TGTGCCAGCAGCGGGAGGGGTCGGCCCTACAATGAGCAGTTCTTC. Its translation is CASSGRGRPYNEQFF.

The chain employs TRBV7-2 and TRBJ2-1; tentatively, D is TRBD1 or TRBD2 (5 bases each). Germline CDR1 reads SGHTA; CDR2 reads FQGNSA. V lost 8 bases and J lost 10, with 24 bases in between. The CDR3 runs to 15 residues. The CDR3 DNA reads TGTGCCAGCCTCAAGCAGGACACAAGCTGGGGGGAGCAGTTCTTC. It is translated as CASLKQDTSWGEQFF.

With respect to this clonotype: This may come from a read error, since a much larger clone is one base off. The J gene is TRBJ1-2, the V gene TRBV6-4; D gene unclear. The CDR3 is 14 amino acids. CDR1 MRHNA and CDR2 SNTAGT come from the germline V gene. V was cut by 3 bases and J by 10 bases, with 18 bases left in between. Written as DNA, the CDR3 is TGTGCCAGCAGTGAGTTGTCTGGGCGCGGTGACTACACCTTC. As protein: CASSELSGRGDYTF.

This clonotype occurred a few times. The chain carries TRBV24-1 and TRBJ2-4; 7 bases map to TRBD1. The CDR3 contains 15 residues. Germline trimming cut 5 bases from V and 1 base from J; bases unmatched to any gene: 4. Germline V lookup: CDR1 KGHDR, CDR2 SFDVKD. For the CDR3, the DNA is TGTGCCACCAGTGGGGACAGAGGGGCCAAAAACATTCAGTACTTC. Protein: CATSGDRGAKNIQYF.

This clonotype is classed as medium-sized. This chain connects TRBV2 to TRBJ1-1; 7 bases map to TRBD1. CDR3 length equals 14 residues. The V segment lost 4 bases and the J segment 5 bases; nucleotides outside the gene matches: 7. The germline V gene encodes CDR1 SNHLY and CDR2 FYNNEI. The CDR3: CASSASGGRTEAFF. Written as DNA, the CDR3 is TGTGCCAGCAGTGCCTCAGGGGGGAGGACTGAAGCTTTCTTT. Full variable domain (missing parts from reference TRBV2 and TRBJ1-1): EPEVTQTPSHQVTQMGQEVILRCVPISNHLYFYWYRQILGQKVEFLVSFYNNEISEKSEIFDDQFSVERPDGSNFTLKIRSTKLEDSAMYFCASSASGGRTEAFFGQGTRLTVV.

This clonotype is labeled as medium-sized. The rearrangement uses TRBV27 and TRBJ2-5, with TRBD2 matching over 7 bases. J was trimmed by 7 bases and V by 2 bases; bases with no gene match: 10. CDR1 is MNHEY and CDR2 is SMNVEV in the germline V gene (reference sequence). The CDR3 is 15 residues long. CDR3: CASSLDGGGVVTQYF. CDR3 DNA sequence: TGTGCCAGCAGTTTAGACGGCGGGGGAGTAGTGACCCAGTACTTC.

This clonotype appeared a few times. This chain uses TRBV5-1 with TRBJ2-3; possibly TRBD2 for D (7 bases). This CDR3 is 16 amino acids long. Trimming took off 1 base at V and 3 bases at J, with 15 bases between the two ends. CDR1 SGHRS and CDR2 YFSETQ come from the germline V gene. The CDR3 DNA is TGCGCCAGCAGCTTGCTGGGGGGGGGCGTGACAGATACGCAGTATTTT. It codes for CASSLLGGGVTDTQYF.

The V call is TRBV6-1, the J call TRBJ1-6, with 11 bases fitting TRBD1. The length of the CDR3 is 15 residues. Losses at the gene ends were 4 bases for V and 7 bases for J; bases not matched to a gene: 3. Germline CDR1 MNHNS, CDR2 SASEGT. The CDR3 reads CASSVDRGRNSPLHF. The CDR3 nucleotides are TGTGCCAGCAGTGTGGACAGGGGGCGCAATTCACCCCTCCACTTT.

This clonotype was detected a few times. This chain uses TRBV20-1 with TRBJ1-1; D is uncertain. CDR3 size: 14 residues. Germline-derived CDR1 and CDR2 are DFQATT and SNEGSKA (reference sequence). Trimming left V 3 bases short and J 0 bases short, with 11 bases between. CDR3 bases: TGCAGTGCTAGGATTCTGGATCTGAACACTGAAGCTTTCTTT. This codes for CSARILDLNTEAFF.

The CDR3 here is CASSSRQGRTSSGANVLTF. As DNA, the CDR3 is TGTGCCAGCAGTTCCCGACAGGGAAGGACGAGCTCTGGGGCCAACGTCCTGACTTTC. The chain employs TRBV6-5 and TRBJ2-6; 7 bases map to TRBD1. Germline V gives CDR1 MNHEY, CDR2 SVGAGI. CDR3 length: 19 amino acids. V lost 4 bases, J lost 0 bases, and 12 bases stayed unmatched.